This TCR beta chain is from a study of identical twins. Study-level points and caveats: Shared out-of-frame alpha sequences (those common to twins) showed excess low generation probability. The analysis was cross-sectional rather than longitudinal within donors.

The sample holds a few counts of this clonotype. The antigen is undetermined. V trimming: 0 bases; J trimming: 5 bases; junction bases outside the gene matches: 9. CDR3 length: 20 amino acids. The V gene's germline CDR1 is MGHRA and CDR2 YSYEKL. MiXCR, run by TCRdb on the 5' RACE reads, gives a single entry per CDR3 protein. The table shows under 900,000 distinct CDR3 sequences, with about 12% occurring only once. These data were also filed under a second study, of yellow fever vaccine responses in identical twins.

The chain uses TRBV4-1 and TRBJ2-2; 16 positions agree with TRBD2. The specimen sequenced was PBMCs. This clonotype was sampled from a woman aged 18-29 years in good health. CDR3 in DNA: TGCGCCAGCAGCCAAGATCCGGGACTAGCGGGAGGGCCACGGACCGGGGAGCTGTTTTTT. It is translated as CASSQDPGLAGGPRTGELFF.